This T cell receptor beta chain was recorded in a study of cytomegalovirus exposure and HLA in healthy donors. Study-wide results and caveats: One later analysis reportedly identified an Asian-associated ancestry cluster that showed fewer N-insertions than the roughly 640-donor mean.

Worth noting for this clone: Its antigen is not known.

Germline V CDR1 and CDR2: GTSNPN, SVGIG (reference sequence). V lost 6 bases, J lost 7 bases, and 10 bases lay in between. This CDR3 is 11 amino acids long. Primers for the PCR totalled 60 Vbeta and 13 Jbeta. The data were produced by immunoSEQ multiplex PCR, yet TCRdb's version contains in-frame clones alone and is incomplete. Of around 150,000 clones listed, about two thirds were seen once; the top ten hold about 2.6%. J is TRBJ2-1 and V is TRBV30; D is unresolved. The sample comprised PBMCs. This clonotype was sampled from a woman in her forties in good health and CMV-seronegative. Here the CDR3 reads CACLDWNEQFF. CDR3 sequence (DNA): TGTGCCTGCCTTGACTGGAATGAGCAGTTCTTC. Complete variable domain (other parts from reference TRBV30 and TRBJ2-1): SQTIHQWPATLVQPVGSPLSLECTVEGTSNPNLYWYRQAAGRGLQLLFYSVGIGQISSEVPQNLSASRPQDRQFILSSKKLLLSDSGFYLCACLDWNEQFFGPGTRLTVL.